A single TCR beta chain is shown here with its context. This record belongs to a study of blood T cell repertoires in COVID-19. The wider study: Acute and convalescent COVID-19 specimens originated in the United States, Italy and Spain. The cDNA or gDNA used as material had been derived from T cells, B-cell-depleted T cells, or PBMCs.

CDR3 length: 14 residues. The ends lost 10 bases at V and 0 bases at J; junction bases unmatched: 6. Germline V gene sequence: CDR1 MNHEY, CDR2 SVGAGI. Original processing methods: From reference gene primer amplification, estimates of nucleated cell counts were derived. Generated by immunoSEQ multiplex PCR, the TCRdb table keeps only in-frame clones and is missing some. That table furnishes V, J and clone size, whereas the DNA furnished D and trimming. This table holds 150,000 to 200,000 clones, approximately 84% found once. V usage is TRBV6-5 and J usage is TRBJ2-3; 8 bases line up with TRBD1. Sequencing was carried out using peripheral blood. The sequence was obtained from a man aged 40-49 years who had recovered from COVID-19. CDR3 protein: CAIEQGASTDTQYF. CDR3 DNA sequence: TGTGCCATCGAGCAGGGGGCTAGCACAGATACGCAGTATTTT.